Listed below are T cell receptor beta chains from one sample, sequenced in a study of OX40 agonist ivuxolimab in advanced cancers. Clones were read by immunoSEQ multiplex PCR, and TCRdb kept only the in-frame ones, dropping some. The table records about 20,000 clones, roughly 85% of them present only once. Sequences were derived from CD4+ or CD8+ T cells sorted from blood, sampled in a trial of the OX40 agonist ivuxolimab. The receptor source for this set is an adult with an advanced solid tumor such as melanoma, head and neck, liver or kidney cancer. CDR3s include the opening cysteine and the closing phenylalanine or tryptophan. Fields, in order: J gene, clone size, V gene, D gene, CDR3 DNA, CDR3 protein. A D gene is named only where the DNA matches it firmly. The size of a clone is reported for some rows only, either as once, few or many, or as a class for expanded clones.

j_gene: TRBJ1-5
abundance: NA
v_gene: TRBV4-2
d_gene: NA
CDR3nt: TGTGCCAGCAGCTTGGGGGGCGTGGGCAATCAGCCCCAGCATTTT
CDR3aa: CASSLGGVGNQPQHF

j_gene: TRBJ2-7
abundance: few
v_gene: TRBV7-9
d_gene: NA
CDR3nt: TGTGCCAGCAGCTCGGACATATACGAGCAGTACTTC
CDR3aa: CASSSDIYEQYF

j_gene: TRBJ1-1
abundance: NA
v_gene: TRBV7-9
d_gene: NA
CDR3nt: TGTGCCAGCAGCTTATACGGGAATGAAGCTTTCTTT
CDR3aa: CASSLYGNEAFF

j_gene: TRBJ1-1
abundance: NA
v_gene: TRBV30
d_gene: NA
CDR3nt: TGTGCCTGGACCCCTGGGCAGCCGAACACTGAAGCTTTCTTT
CDR3aa: CAWTPGQPNTEAFF

j_gene: TRBJ2-5
abundance: NA
v_gene: TRBV6-5
d_gene: TRBD1
CDR3nt: TGTGCCAGTAGACGGTGGACAGGCCCGGGAGAGACCCAGTACTTC
CDR3aa: CASRRWTGPGETQYF

j_gene: TRBJ1-5
abundance: NA
v_gene: TRBV19
d_gene: NA
CDR3nt: TGTGCCAGTAGTATAGATGGAAGCAATCAGCCCCAGCATTTT
CDR3aa: CASSIDGSNQPQHF

j_gene: TRBJ1-4
abundance: NA
v_gene: TRBV2
d_gene: TRBD1
CDR3nt: TGTGCCAGCAGGACGGGACAGACTAATGAAAAACTGTTTTTT
CDR3aa: CASRTGQTNEKLFF

j_gene: TRBJ2-2
abundance: NA
v_gene: TRBV25-1
d_gene: NA
CDR3nt: TGTGCCAGCAGTTGGAGGGGGGAAGCCGGGGAGCTGTTTTTT
CDR3aa: CASSWRGEAGELFF

j_gene: TRBJ2-3
abundance: NA
v_gene: TRBV29-1
d_gene: TRBD2
CDR3nt: TGCAGCGCCCTAGCGGGAGGGGCCGATACGCAGTATTTT
CDR3aa: CSALAGGADTQYF

j_gene: TRBJ2-7
abundance: NA
v_gene: TRBV7-2
d_gene: TRBD2
CDR3nt: TGTGCCAGCAGCTTAGGCGCGGGGGTTAGCGAGCAGTACTTC
CDR3aa: CASSLGAGVSEQYF

j_gene: TRBJ2-1
abundance: NA
v_gene: TRBV6-5
d_gene: TRBD2
CDR3nt: TGTGCCAGCAGATACGGGACTAGCGGCTACAATGAGCAGTTCTTC
CDR3aa: CASRYGTSGYNEQFF

j_gene: TRBJ2-1
abundance: NA
v_gene: TRBV13
d_gene: NA
CDR3nt: TGTGCCAGCAGCTTAGCGGGATTCAATGAGCAGTTCTTC
CDR3aa: CASSLAGFNEQFF

j_gene: TRBJ2-2
abundance: NA
v_gene: TRBV6-6
d_gene: NA
CDR3nt: TGTGCCAGCATAGGCCCGGCGGACACCGGGGAGCTGTTTTTT
CDR3aa: CASIGPADTGELFF

j_gene: TRBJ2-5
abundance: few
v_gene: TRBV7-9
d_gene: NA
CDR3nt: TGTGCCAGCAGCTTTCTGGAGACCCAGTACTTC
CDR3aa: CASSFLETQYF

j_gene: TRBJ2-5
abundance: NA
v_gene: TRBV27
d_gene: NA
CDR3nt: TGTGCCAGCAGTCTCGGGTTGGCCGAGGAGACCCAGTACTTC
CDR3aa: CASSLGLAEETQYF

j_gene: TRBJ2-1
abundance: medium-sized
v_gene: TRBV6-4
d_gene: TRBD2
CDR3nt: TGTGCCAGCAGTGACTCTCCTAGCGGGGACTACAATGAGCAGTTCTTC
CDR3aa: CASSDSPSGDYNEQFF

j_gene: TRBJ1-5
abundance: NA
v_gene: TRBV30
d_gene: NA
CDR3nt: TGTGCCTGGAGTCTTGGGGGGGGCGTCCAGCCCCAGCATTTT
CDR3aa: CAWSLGGGVQPQHF

j_gene: TRBJ2-7
abundance: NA
v_gene: TRBV4-1
d_gene: NA
CDR3nt: TGCGCCAGCAGCCAAGAGCAGGAGCAGTACTTC
CDR3aa: CASSQEQEQYF